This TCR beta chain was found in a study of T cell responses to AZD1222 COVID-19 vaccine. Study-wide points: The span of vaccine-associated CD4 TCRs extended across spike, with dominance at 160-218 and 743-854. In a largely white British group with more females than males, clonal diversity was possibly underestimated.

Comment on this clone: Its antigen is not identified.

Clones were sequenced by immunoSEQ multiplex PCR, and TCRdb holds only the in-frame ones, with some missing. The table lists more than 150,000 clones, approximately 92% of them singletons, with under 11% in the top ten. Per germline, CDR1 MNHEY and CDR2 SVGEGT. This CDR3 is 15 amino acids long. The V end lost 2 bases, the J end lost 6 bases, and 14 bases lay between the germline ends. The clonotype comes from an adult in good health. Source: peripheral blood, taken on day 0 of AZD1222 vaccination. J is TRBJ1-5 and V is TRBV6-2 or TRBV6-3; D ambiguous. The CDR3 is CASSYGGSWGQPQHF. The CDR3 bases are TGTGCCAGCAGTTACGGTGGATCCTGGGGTCAGCCCCAGCATTTT.